The present T cell receptor (beta chain) was sequenced within a study of CD4+ T cells in melanoma. Study outcomes and limitations: CD8+ T cell, macrophage and B cell function reportedly correlated with neoantigen-specific CD4+ T cells. Diverse differentiation states were reported for melanoma neoantigen-specific CD4+ T cells.

Worth noting for this clone: The target antigen is unknown.

The data were produced by immunoSEQ multiplex PCR, yet TCRdb's version contains in-frame clones alone and is incomplete. The sample contains some 13,000 clones, just over 70% of which appear only once. CDR1 is SGHDT and CDR2 is YYEEEE in the germline V gene. This CDR3 is built from 18 residues. V lost 5 bases and J lost 7, with 30 bases in between. The sequencing sample was made of cells from a culture (not recorded whether cultured in vitro). The clonotype originates from a human donor with melanoma. This chain uses TRBV5-6 with TRBJ1-2, with D possibly TRBD1 on 5 matching bases. As DNA, the CDR3 is TGTGCCAGCAGTCCAGCCACGACCTTGGGCAGGGAACCCTTTGGCTACACCTTC. It translates to CASSPATTLGREPFGYTF.